This TCR beta chain emerged from a study of blood T cells in healthy people across ages. CDR1 is SGHTA, CDR2 FQGNSA, per germline. The CDR3 loop spans 14 amino acids. Trimming took off 0 bases at V and 10 bases at J, with 13 bases between the two ends. Using a J-beta primer mix together with a sample-barcoded 5' primer, a second PCR was run for roughly 7 to 11 cycles. In TCRdb, the 5' RACE reads were re-called with MiXCR into one record per CDR3 protein. The sample holds approximately 800,000 distinct CDR3 sequences; about 37% are singletons and the top ten take around 13%. Remarks on this clonotype: Its antigen remains unknown.

Broader study findings: It was the long-lived donors that had more naive CD4+ cells and higher diversity than aged donors.

The chain couples TRBV7-2 to TRBJ2-1; perhaps TRBD2 as D (7 bases). Sequenced: blood. This sequence was found in a young man in good health. The chain's CDR3 is CASSLASGGGEQFF. The DNA for the CDR3 is TGTGCCAGCAGCTTAGCCTCGGGGGGCGGCGAGCAGTTCTTC.